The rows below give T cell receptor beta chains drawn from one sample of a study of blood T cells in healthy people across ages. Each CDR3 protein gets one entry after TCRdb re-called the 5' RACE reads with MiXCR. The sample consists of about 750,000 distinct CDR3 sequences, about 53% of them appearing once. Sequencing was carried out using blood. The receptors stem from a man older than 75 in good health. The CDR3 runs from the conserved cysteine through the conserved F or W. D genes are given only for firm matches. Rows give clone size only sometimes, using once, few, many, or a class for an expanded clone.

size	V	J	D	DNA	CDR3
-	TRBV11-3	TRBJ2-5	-	TGTGCCAGCAGTCATTCCTCGATCTCGGCAAGTGACAAAGAGACCCAGTACTTC	CASSHSSISASDKETQYF
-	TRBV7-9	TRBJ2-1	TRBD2	TGTGCCAGCAGCTTTGTTACTAGCGGGAGGGTCTCCTACAATGAGCAGTTCTTC	CASSFVTSGRVSYNEQFF
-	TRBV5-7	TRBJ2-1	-	TGTGCCAGCAGCTTGAGGAGAGAAACCTACAATGAGCAGTTCTTC	CASSLRRETYNEQFF
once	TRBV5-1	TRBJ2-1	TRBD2	TGCGCCAGCAGCTTGATACCTAGCGGGAGCCTAAACAATGAGCAGTTCTTC	CASSLIPSGSLNNEQFF
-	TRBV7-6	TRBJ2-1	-	TGTGCCAGCAGCATCAGGGGCACATCAAATGAGCAGTTCTTC	CASSIRGTSNEQFF
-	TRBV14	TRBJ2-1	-	TGTGCCAGCAGCCAAGAGTGGGCTAGCCCTTACAATGAGCAGTTCTTC	CASSQEWASPYNEQFF
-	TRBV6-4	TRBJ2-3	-	TGTGCCAGCAGTGACTCGGGGGCGCGGACAGATACGCAGTATTTT	CASSDSGARTDTQYF
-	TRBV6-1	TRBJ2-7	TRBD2	TGTGCCAGCAGTAAATTTTTAGGGACTAGCGACTCCTACGAGCAGTACTTC	CASSKFLGTSDSYEQYF
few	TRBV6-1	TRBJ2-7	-	TGTGCCAGCAGGGACGGACGAGCCTACGAGCAGTACTTC	CASRDGRAYEQYF
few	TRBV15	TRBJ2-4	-	TGTGCCACCAGCAGAGATCGGTGGGGTGACGGAGCGCAGTACTTC	CATSRDRWGDGAQYF
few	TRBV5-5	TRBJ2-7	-	TGTGCCAGCACCCGGACCCCCCGCAAAGACTACGAGCAGTACTTC	CASTRTPRKDYEQYF
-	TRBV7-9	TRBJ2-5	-	TGTGCCAGCAGCGAGAGGTTCTCGGGAGAGACCCAGTACTTC	CASSERFSGETQYF
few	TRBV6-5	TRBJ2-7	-	TGTGCCAGCAGTTACTCAAGGGCCAACTCCTACGAGCAGTACTTC	CASSYSRANSYEQYF
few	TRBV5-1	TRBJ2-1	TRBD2	TGCGCCAGCAGCTGGACTAGCGGCCCAGCGAATGAGCAGTTCTTC	CASSWTSGPANEQFF
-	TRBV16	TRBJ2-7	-	TGTGCCAGCAGCCAATCCGCAGACTCCTACGAGCAGTACTTC	CASSQSADSYEQYF
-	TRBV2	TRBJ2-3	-	TGTGCCAGCAGTCCAAAGGTCCAGGGGAGGTGGACGCAGTATTTT	CASSPKVQGRWTQYF
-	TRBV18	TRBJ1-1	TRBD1	TGTGCCAGCTCACCAAGGGACAGGGATACTGAAGCTTTCTTT	CASSPRDRDTEAFF
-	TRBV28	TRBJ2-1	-	TGTGCCAGCGCCGGGACCAGAAGAATAAGCAGTGTATGGGAGCAGTTCTTC	CASAGTRRISSVWEQFF